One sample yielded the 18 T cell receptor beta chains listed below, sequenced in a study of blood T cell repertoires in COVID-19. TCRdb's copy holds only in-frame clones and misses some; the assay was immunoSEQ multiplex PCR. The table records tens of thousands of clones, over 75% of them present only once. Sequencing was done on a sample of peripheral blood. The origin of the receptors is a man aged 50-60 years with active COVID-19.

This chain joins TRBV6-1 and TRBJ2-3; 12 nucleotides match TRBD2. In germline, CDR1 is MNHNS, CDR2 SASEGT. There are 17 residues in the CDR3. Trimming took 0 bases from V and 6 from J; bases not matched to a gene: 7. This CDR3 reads CASSEAGGLAGYDTQYF. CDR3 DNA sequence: TGTGCCAGCAGTGAAGCGGGCGGACTAGCGGGGTATGATACGCAGTATTTT.

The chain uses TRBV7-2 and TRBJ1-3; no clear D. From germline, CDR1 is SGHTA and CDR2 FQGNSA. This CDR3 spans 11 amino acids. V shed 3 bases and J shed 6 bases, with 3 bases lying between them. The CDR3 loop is CASSFKNTIYF. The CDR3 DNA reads TGTGCCAGCAGCTTCAAAAACACCATATATTTT.

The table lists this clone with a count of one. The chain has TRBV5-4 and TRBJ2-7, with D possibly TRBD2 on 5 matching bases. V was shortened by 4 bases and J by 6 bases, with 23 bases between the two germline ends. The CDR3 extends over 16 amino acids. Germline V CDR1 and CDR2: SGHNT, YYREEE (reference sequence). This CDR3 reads CASSQEGEGWRAEQYF. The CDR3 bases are TGTGCCAGCAGCCAAGAGGGAGAAGGGTGGCGGGCCGAGCAGTACTTC.

CDR3: CASSQDFGQGGYTF. DNA for the CDR3: TGTGCCAGCAGCCAAGATTTCGGCCAGGGGGGCTACACCTTC. This chain joins TRBV4-2 and TRBJ1-2; weak D call: TRBD1 (6 bases). The length of the CDR3 is 14 residues. V lost 0 bases, J lost 8 bases, and 13 bases lay in between. Germline V CDR1 and CDR2: LGHNA, YNFKEQ.

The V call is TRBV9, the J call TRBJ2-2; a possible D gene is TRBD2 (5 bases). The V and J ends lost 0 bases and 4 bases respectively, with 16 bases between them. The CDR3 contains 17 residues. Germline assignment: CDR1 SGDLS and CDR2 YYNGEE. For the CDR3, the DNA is TGTGCCAGCAGCGTAGGCTCTCGAGGCGCGGGCACCGGGGAGCTGTTTTTT. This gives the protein CASSVGSRGAGTGELFF.

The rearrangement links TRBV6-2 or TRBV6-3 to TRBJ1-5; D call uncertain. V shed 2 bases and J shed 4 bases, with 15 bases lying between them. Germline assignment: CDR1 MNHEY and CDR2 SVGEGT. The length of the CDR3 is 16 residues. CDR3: CASSYGPQWPNQPQHF. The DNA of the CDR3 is TGTGCCAGCAGTTACGGGCCTCAGTGGCCAAATCAGCCCCAGCATTTT.

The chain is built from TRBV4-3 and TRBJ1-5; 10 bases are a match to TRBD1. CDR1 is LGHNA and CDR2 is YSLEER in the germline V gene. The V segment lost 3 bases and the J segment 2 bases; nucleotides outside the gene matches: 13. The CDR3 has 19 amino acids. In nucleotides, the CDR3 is TGCGCCAGCAGCCACCCTCACGCCGGGACAGGGGTGGGCAATCAGCCCCAGCATTTT. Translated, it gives CASSHPHAGTGVGNQPQHF.

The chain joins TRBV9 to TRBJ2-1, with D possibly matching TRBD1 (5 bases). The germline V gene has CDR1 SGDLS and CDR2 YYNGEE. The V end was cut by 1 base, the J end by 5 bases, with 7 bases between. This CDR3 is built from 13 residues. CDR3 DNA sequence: TGTGCCAGCAGCGTAAACAGGAACAATGAGCAGTTCTTC. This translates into CASSVNRNNEQFF.

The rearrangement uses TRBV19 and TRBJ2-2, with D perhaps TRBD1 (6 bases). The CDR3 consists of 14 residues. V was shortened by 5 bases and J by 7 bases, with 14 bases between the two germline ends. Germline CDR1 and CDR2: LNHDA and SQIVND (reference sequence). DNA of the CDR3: TGTGCCAGTAGTTGGGGTACAGGGATCGGGGAGCTGTTTTTT. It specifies CASSWGTGIGELFF.

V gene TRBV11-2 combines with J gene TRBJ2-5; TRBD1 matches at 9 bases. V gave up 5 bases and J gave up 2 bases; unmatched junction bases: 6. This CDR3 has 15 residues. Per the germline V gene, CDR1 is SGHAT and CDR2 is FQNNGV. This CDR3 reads CASSPDRGRQETQYF. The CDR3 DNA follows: TGTGCCAGCAGCCCGGACAGGGGCCGGCAAGAGACCCAGTACTTC.

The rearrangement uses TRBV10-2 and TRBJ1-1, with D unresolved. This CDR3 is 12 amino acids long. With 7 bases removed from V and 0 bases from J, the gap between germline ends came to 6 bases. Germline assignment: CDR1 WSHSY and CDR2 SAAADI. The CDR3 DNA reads TGCGCCAGCACGGGTATGAACACTGAAGCTTTCTTT. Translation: CASTGMNTEAFF.

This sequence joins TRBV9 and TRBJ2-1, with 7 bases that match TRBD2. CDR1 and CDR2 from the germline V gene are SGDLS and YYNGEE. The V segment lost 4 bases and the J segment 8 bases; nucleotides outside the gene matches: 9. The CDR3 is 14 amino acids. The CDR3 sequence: CASSPGLPSDEQFF. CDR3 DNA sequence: TGTGCCAGCAGCCCGGGACTACCCTCCGATGAGCAGTTCTTC.

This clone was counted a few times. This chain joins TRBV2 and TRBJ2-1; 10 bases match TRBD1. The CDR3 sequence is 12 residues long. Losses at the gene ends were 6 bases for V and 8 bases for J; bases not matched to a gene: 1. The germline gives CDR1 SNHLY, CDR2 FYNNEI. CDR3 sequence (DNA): TGTGCCAGCAGGACAGGGGGCGATGAGCAGTTCTTC. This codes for CASRTGGDEQFF.

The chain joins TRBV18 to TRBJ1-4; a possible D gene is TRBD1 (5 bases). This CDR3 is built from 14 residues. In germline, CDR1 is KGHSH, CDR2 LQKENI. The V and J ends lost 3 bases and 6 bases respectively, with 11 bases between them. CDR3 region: CASSPRRGYEKLFF. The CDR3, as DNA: TGTGCCAGCTCACCGCGGAGGGGTTATGAAAAACTGTTTTTT.

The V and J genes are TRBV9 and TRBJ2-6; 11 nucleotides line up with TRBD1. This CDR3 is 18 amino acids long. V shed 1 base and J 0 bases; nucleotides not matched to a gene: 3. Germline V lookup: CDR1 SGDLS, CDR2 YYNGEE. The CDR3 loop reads CASSVYGQGASGANVLTF. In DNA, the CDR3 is TGTGCCAGCAGCGTATATGGACAGGGGGCCTCTGGGGCCAACGTCCTGACTTTC. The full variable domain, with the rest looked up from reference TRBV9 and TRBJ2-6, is DSGVTQTPKHLITATGQRVTLRCSPRSGDLSVYWYQQSLDQGLQFLIQYYNGEERAKGNILERFSAQQFPDLHSELNLSSLELGDSALYFCASSVYGQGASGANVLTFGAGSRLTVL.

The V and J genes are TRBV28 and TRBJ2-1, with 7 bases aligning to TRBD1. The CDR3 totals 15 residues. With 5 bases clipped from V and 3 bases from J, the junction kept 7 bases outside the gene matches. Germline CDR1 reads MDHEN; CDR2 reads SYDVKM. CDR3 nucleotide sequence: TGTGCCAGCAGTCCACAGGACAGGAACTACAATGAGCAGTTCTTC. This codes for CASSPQDRNYNEQFF.

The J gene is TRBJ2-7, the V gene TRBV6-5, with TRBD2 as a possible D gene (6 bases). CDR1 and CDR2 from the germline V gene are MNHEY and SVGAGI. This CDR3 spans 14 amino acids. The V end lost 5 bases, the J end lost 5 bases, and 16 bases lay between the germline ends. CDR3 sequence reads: CASSSRRELHEQYF. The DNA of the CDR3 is TGTGCCAGCAGTAGCAGACGGGAGCTGCACGAGCAGTACTTC.

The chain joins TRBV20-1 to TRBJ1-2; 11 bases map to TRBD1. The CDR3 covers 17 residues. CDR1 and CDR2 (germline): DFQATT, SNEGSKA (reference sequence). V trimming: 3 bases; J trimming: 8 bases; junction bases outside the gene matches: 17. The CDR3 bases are TGCAGTGCTAGTTCCATGGGACAGGGGGATTACCTGGGCGGCTACACCTTC. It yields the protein CSASSMGQGDYLGGYTF.